This paragraph covers one TCR beta chain sequence. The antigen is undetermined. The data were obtained in a study of vaccination and CD4 T cells after COVID-19. V was cut by 5 bases and J by 0 bases, with 8 bases left in between. CDR3 size: 14 residues. Germline CDR1 is SEHNR and CDR2 is FQNEAQ (reference sequence). Treatment defined: 10-day PBMC culture with coronavirus spike peptide pools or control peptides (ViraFEST assay). Those CD4+ T cells from the unexposed donor predate the COVID-19 pandemic (2011-2018). Sequenced with the Oncomine TCR Beta short-read assay was DNA taken from cultured CD4+ T cells. It was from cultured CD4+ T cells that genomic DNA was extracted. TCRdb reprocessed the PCR reads via MiXCR and lists one record per CDR3 protein. The sample lists under 10,000 distinct CDR3 sequences; more than 25% were seen once.

The rearrangement links TRBV7-9 to TRBJ1-5; D possibly corresponds to TRBD1 (5 bases). The receptor was isolated from a human donor in good health. The sequencing input was CD4+ T cells from blood, cultured in vitro. The CDR3 is CASSRTNSNQPQHF. The DNA for the CDR3 is TGTGCCAGCAGCCGGACAAATAGCAATCAGCCCCAGCATTTT.